The clone carrying this TCR beta chain was counted ten times or more. Its antigen is unknown. This sample is part of a study of neurological immune-mediated disorders. Findings of the study overall: The multiple sclerosis repertoire cluster showed no association with any clinical or MRI feature. The authors stated that larger cohorts are needed. None of the CDR3 amino acid sequences of expanded clones recurred across subjects, suggesting private repertoires in all groups.

5'RACE generated cDNA with 10-nucleotide random UMIs. Sequencing runs each yielded over 170 million TCR-beta sequences from 15-18 subjects. MiXCR, applied by TCRdb to the 5' RACE reads, yields one record per CDR3 protein. The sample holds 55,000 to 65,000 distinct CDR3 sequences; 3.5% to 4.5% are singletons and the top ten take under 2.5%. The TCR sequence derives from a woman between 45 and 65 years old with multiple sclerosis. Material: PBMCs.

CDR3 protein: CASSPSATGGYEQYF. The CDR3 DNA follows: TGTGCCAGCAGCCCATCCGCCACAGGGGGCTACGAGCAGTACTTC. This chain uses TRBV9 with TRBJ2-7; 8 positions agree with TRBD1. The germline V gene has CDR1 SGDLS and CDR2 YYNGEE. The CDR3 extends over 15 amino acids. With V trimmed by 4 bases and J by 3 bases, 9 bases remained unmatched.